Described below is a single T cell receptor beta chain sequence and its context. The antigen remains undetermined. Library preparation (for TCRbeta) was performed with unique molecular identifiers. TCRdb itself ran the PCR reads through MiXCR, one entry per CDR3 protein. The sample records about 460,000 distinct CDR3 sequences, 11% being singletons. The sample is drawn from a study of T-cell reconstitution after alpha-beta-depleted transplantation in children. Points from the study as a whole: Most T-cell counts and diversity one year after the transplant came from T cells that were newly produced.

Germline V lookup: CDR1 DFQATT, CDR2 SNEGSKA (reference sequence). CDR3 length equals 14 residues. Trimming pared 2 bases from V and 3 bases from J, leaving 13 bases between. The receptor was derived from a female patient between 2 and 15 years old who had a stem cell transplant for aplastic anemia, so the T cells may come from the graft donor. The sequenced sample was PBMCs, mostly from graft donor cells, obtained 180 days after TCRalphabeta/CD19-depleted stem cell transplant. The chain has TRBV20-1 and TRBJ1-2; no firm D call. The CDR3 region has the DNA TGCAGTGCTAGAAAGGCCGGGGAGGACTATGGCTACACCTTC. This codes for CSARKAGEDYGYTF.